This T cell receptor beta chain was captured in a study of blood T cell repertoires in COVID-19. Data came from immunoSEQ multiplex PCR; TCRdb stores just in-frame clones and leaves some out. There are fewer than 300,000 clones in the sample; approximately 87% occur only once, and about 1.4% lies in the top ten. The CDR3 is 16 amino acids. Deletions cut 0 bases from V and 4 bases from J, with 15 bases between. Germline V gene data show CDR1 as SNHLY and CDR2 as FYNNEI. The TCR sequence derives from a middle-aged woman who had recovered from COVID-19. Specimen: peripheral blood. The chain has TRBV2 and TRBJ1-2; D remains ambiguous. DNA of the CDR3: TGTGCCAGCAGTGAAGCGAGTGGGAGATTTTTCTATGGCTACACCTTC. This gives the protein CASSEASGRFFYGYTF.